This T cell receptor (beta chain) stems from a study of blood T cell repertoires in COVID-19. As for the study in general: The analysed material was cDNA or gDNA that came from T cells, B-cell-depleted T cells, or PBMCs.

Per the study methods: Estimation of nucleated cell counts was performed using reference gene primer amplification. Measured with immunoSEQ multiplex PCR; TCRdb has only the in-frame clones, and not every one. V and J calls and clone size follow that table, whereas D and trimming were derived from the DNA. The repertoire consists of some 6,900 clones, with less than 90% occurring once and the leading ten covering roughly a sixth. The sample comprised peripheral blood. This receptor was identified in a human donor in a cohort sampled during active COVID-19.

CDR3 nucleotides: TGTGCCAGCAGTTACAGCGGGGGGGCCGCGGATGAGCAGTTCTTC. Translated: CASSYSGGAADEQFF. V and J are TRBV6-2 or TRBV6-3 and TRBJ2-1; 10 bases match TRBD2. Germline V gene lookup returns CDR1 MNHEY and CDR2 SVGEGT. The trim removed 2 bases at V and 8 bases at J, leaving 6 bases unmatched. CDR3 size: 15 residues.